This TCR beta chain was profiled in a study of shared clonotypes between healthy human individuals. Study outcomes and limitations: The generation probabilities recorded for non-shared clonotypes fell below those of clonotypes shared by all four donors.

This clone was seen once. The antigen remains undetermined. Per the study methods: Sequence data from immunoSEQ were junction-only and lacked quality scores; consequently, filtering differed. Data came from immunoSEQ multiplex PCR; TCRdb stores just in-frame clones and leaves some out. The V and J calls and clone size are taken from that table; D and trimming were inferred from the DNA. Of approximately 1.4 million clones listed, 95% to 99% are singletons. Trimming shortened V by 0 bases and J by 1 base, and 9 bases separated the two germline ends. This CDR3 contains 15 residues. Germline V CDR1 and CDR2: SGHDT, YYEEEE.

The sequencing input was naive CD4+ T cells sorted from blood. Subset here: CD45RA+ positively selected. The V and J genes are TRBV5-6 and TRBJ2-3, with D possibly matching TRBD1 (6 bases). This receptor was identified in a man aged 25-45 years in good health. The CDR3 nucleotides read TGTGCCAGCAGCTTGGGGTGGACAGGCACAGATACGCAGTATTTT. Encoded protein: CASSLGWTGTDTQYF.